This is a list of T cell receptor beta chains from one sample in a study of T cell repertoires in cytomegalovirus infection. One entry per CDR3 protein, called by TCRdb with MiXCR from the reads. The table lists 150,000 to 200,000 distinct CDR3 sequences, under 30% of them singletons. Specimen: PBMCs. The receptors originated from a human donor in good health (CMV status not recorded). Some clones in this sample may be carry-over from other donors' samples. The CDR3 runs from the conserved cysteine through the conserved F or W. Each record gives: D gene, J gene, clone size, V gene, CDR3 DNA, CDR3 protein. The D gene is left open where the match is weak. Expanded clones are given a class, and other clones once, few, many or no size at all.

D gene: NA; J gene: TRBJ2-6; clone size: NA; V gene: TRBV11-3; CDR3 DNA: TGTGCCAGCAGCTTGAGGGATCTGGGGAGGCCTGGGGCCAACGTCCTGACTTTC; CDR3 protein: CASSLRDLGRPGANVLTF
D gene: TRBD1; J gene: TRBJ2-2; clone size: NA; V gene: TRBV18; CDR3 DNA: TGTGCCAGCTGGGACAGGGGCGCGAACACCGGGGAGCTGTTTTTT; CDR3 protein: CASWDRGANTGELFF
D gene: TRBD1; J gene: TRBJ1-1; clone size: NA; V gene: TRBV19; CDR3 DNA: TGTGCCAGTAGAGTACCCCGGGACAGGGACACTGAAGCTTTCTTT; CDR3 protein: CASRVPRDRDTEAFF
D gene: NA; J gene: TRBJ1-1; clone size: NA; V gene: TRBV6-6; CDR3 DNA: TGTGCCAGCAGCCGAGAGCTCCAGGGGAACACTGAAGCTTTCTTT; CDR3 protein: CASSRELQGNTEAFF
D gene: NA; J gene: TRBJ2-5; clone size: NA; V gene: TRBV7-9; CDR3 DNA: TGTGCCAGCAGCTTAGAAGGGTTGCAAGAGACCCAGTACTTC; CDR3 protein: CASSLEGLQETQYF
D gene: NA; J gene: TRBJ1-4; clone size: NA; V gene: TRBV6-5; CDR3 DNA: TGTGCCAGCTCGGAGACGGGCGAAAAACTGTTTTTT; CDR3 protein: CASSETGEKLFF
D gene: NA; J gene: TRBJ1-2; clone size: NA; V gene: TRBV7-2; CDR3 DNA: TGTGCCAGCAGCCCAACACAGGGATCAAATGGCTACACCTTC; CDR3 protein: CASSPTQGSNGYTF
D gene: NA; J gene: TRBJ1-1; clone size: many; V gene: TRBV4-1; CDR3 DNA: TGCGCCAGCAGCCAAGGGGGACCCTTCCCGAACACTGAAGCTTTCTTT; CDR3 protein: CASSQGGPFPNTEAFF
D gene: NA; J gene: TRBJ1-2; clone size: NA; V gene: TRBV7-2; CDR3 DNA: TGTGCCAGCAGCTTAGGTATTGGCAGGGTCTATGGCTACACCTTC; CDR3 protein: CASSLGIGRVYGYTF
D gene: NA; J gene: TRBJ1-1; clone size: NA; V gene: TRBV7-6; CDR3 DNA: TGTGCCAGCAGCTCGAGGGGGAGCGGAGCTGAAGCTTTCTTT; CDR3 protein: CASSSRGSGAEAFF
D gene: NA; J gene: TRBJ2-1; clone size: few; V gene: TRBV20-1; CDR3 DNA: TGCAGTGCTAGAGGGCCCCCCGGGGCGGGAACCTACAATGAGCAGTTCTTC; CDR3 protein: CSARGPPGAGTYNEQFF
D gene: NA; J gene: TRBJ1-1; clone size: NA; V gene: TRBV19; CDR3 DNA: TGTGCCAGGAGTTCGTCGCGGGAAGCTTTCTTT; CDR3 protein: CARSSSREAFF
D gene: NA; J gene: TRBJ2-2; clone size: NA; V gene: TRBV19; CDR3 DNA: TGTGCCAGTAGTCAGGGTATCGGCGGGGAGCTGTTTTTT; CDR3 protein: CASSQGIGGELFF
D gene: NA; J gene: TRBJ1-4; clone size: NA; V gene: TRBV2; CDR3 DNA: TGTGCCAGCAGTTCTCAAGGGGTCAGGGAGGGCGAAAAACTGTTTTTT; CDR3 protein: CASSSQGVREGEKLFF
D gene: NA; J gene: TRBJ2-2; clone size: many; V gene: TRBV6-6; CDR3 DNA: TGTGCCAGCATTGGCGTGGGGCTGAACACCGGGGAGCTGTTTTTT; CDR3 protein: CASIGVGLNTGELFF
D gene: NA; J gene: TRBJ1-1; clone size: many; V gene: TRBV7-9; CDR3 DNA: TGTGCCAGCAGCTTAGTATCAGGGAAGAACACTGAAGCTTTCTTT; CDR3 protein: CASSLVSGKNTEAFF
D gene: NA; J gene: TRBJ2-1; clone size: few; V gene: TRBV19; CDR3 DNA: TGTGCCAGTAGCAACAGGCCTAACAAGTACAATGAGCAGTTCTTC; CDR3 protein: CASSNRPNKYNEQFF